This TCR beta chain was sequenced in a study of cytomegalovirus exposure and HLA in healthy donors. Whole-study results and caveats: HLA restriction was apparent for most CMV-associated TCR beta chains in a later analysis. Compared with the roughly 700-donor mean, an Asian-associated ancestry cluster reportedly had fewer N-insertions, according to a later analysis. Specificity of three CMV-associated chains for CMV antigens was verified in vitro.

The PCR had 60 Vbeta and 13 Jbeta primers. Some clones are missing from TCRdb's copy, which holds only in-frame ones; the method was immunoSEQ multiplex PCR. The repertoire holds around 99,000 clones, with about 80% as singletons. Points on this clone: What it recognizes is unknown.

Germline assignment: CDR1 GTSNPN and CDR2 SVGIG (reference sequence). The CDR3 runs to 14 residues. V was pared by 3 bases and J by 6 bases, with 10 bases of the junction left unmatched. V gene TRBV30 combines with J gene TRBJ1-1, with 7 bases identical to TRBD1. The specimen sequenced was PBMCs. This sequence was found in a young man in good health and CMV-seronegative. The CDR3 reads CAWRGDRRRAEAFF. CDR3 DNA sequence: TGTGCCTGGAGAGGGGACAGAAGGAGGGCTGAAGCTTTCTTT.